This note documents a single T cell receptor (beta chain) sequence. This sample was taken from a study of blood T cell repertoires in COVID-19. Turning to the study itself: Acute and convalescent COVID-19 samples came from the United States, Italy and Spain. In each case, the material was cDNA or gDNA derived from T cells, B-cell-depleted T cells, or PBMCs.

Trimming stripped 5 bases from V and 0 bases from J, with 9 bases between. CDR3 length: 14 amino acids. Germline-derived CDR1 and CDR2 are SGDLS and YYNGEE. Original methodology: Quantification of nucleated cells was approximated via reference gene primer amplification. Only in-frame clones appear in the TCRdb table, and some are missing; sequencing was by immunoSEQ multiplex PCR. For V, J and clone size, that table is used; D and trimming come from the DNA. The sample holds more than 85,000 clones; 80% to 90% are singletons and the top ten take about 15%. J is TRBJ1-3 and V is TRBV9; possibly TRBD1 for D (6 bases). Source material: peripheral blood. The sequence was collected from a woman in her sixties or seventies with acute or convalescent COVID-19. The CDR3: CASSTGTSGNTIYF. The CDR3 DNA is TGTGCCAGCAGTACAGGGACCTCTGGAAACACCATATATTTT.